A selection of T cell receptor beta chains follows, all from one sample in a study of brain T cells in children with intractable seizures. Here immunoSEQ multiplex PCR was the method, and the copy in TCRdb shows in-frame clones only, minus some. The sample lists tens of thousands of clones, around 91% occurring once. The sequences come from peripheral blood, collected at surgery. These receptors were obtained from a girl aged 2-10 years with Rasmussen encephalitis and intractable seizures. CDR3s leave out the opening cysteine and the closing phenylalanine or tryptophan.

CDR3	length	J	V
ASSLAWTSNYGYT	13	TRBJ1-2	TRBV11-2
ASTLTGTLNQPQH	13	TRBJ1-5	TRBV28
ATSDLGANEQF	11	TRBJ2-1	TRBV24-1
ASSPPQGGILTPLH	14	TRBJ1-6	TRBV7-9
ASSLSLFGGGEIYEQY	16	TRBJ2-7	TRBV27
ASSLGQGTEAF	11	TRBJ1-1	TRBV7-9
ASSLTVLAGNYNEQF	15	TRBJ2-1	TRBV5-4
ASSSPLATNEKLF	13	TRBJ1-4	TRBV25-1
ASESHSTDTQY	11	TRBJ2-3	TRBV12-5
ASSAYDRGTDTQY	13	TRBJ2-3	TRBV7-2
ASTEVGSGYT	10	TRBJ1-2	TRBV19
ATSDPGQGRSDTQY	14	TRBJ2-3	TRBV24-1
ASSLGQVADTQY	12	TRBJ2-3	TRBV11-1
ASSLSYRGTEAF	12	TRBJ1-1	TRBV27
ASSLGSPSYEQY	12	TRBJ2-7	TRBV13
ASSARQGQFTDTQY	14	TRBJ2-3	TRBV9
ASSEVSYEQY	10	TRBJ2-7	TRBV12-3/TRBV12-4
AIRETGPNTEAF	12	TRBJ1-1	TRBV10-3
ASSYSFRDRVYEQY	14	TRBJ2-7	TRBV6-6
ASSALRTVSSYNSPLH	16	TRBJ1-6	TRBV7-2
ASSLELVTYEQY	12	TRBJ2-7	TRBV5-5
ASSQDRVYEQY	11	TRBJ2-7	TRBV14
ASSLSQYSYEQY	12	TRBJ2-7	TRBV27
ASSEHAPTGGVYSNQPQH	18	TRBJ1-5	TRBV19
ASSLTIRDEQF	11	TRBJ2-1	TRBV7-3
ASRAPYFYGYT	11	TRBJ1-2	TRBV7-9
ASSPWGVINQPQH	13	TRBJ1-5	TRBV6-5
SVADRVGEKLF	11	TRBJ1-4	TRBV29-1
ASSGGTGEAYGYT	13	TRBJ1-2	TRBV9
ASRVLWGQPQH	11	TRBJ1-5	TRBV6-5
ASSLVAYEQY	10	TRBJ2-7	TRBV6-5
ASSQDLGEQF	10	TRBJ2-1	TRBV4-1
ASSFIGGLGTEAF	13	TRBJ1-1	TRBV7-2
ASSLSMISNQPQH	13	TRBJ1-5	TRBV27
ASRLPLWREPWNIQY	15	TRBJ2-4	TRBV7-3
ASSWGAQETQY	11	TRBJ2-5	TRBV5-4
ASTKGSTLTGELF	13	TRBJ2-2	TRBV7-6
ASSDGASGNNEQF	13	TRBJ2-1	TRBV6-4
ASTKRGSYEQY	11	TRBJ2-7	TRBV19
ASSPGTGSSGANVLT	15	TRBJ2-6	TRBV3-1/TRBV3-2
ASSPLTTFYEQY	12	TRBJ2-7	TRBV5-1